The 27 T cell receptor beta chains in this list originate from one sample, sequenced in a study of blood T cells in healthy people across ages. With a J-beta primer mix and a sample-barcoded 5' primer, a second PCR ran about 7 to 12 cycles. In TCRdb, the 5' RACE reads were re-called with MiXCR into one record per CDR3 protein. The table records 600,000 or so distinct CDR3 sequences, 20% to 25% of them present only once. The material sequenced was blood. All receptors derive from a man in his 70s in good health.

This clonotype was seen a few times. The chain uses TRBV5-1 and TRBJ2-7; D is unresolved. Germline CDR1 SGHRS, CDR2 YFSETQ. The CDR3 totals 14 residues. V shed 4 bases and J shed 3 bases, with 14 bases lying between them. This CDR3 is CASSSGEPLYEQYF. CDR3 nucleotide sequence: TGCGCCAGCAGCAGTGGCGAGCCCCTCTACGAGCAGTACTTC.

The sample holds a few counts of this clonotype. This rearrangement joins TRBV28 to TRBJ2-5, with D possibly matching TRBD2 (6 bases). The end of the DNA is better explained by TRBJ2-1, so the J call may be wrong. CDR1 MDHEN and CDR2 SYDVKM come from the germline V gene. CDR3 length equals 11 residues. CDR3 loop: CASVGSSKQFF. In DNA form, the CDR3 reads TGTGCCAGCGTCGGGAGTTCAAAGCAGTTCTTC.

This clonotype was counted at least ten times. The chain links TRBV3-1 to TRBJ1-2; 9 nucleotides match TRBD1. The CDR3 extends over 13 amino acids. V was pared by 5 bases and J by 8 bases, with 6 bases of the junction left unmatched. CDR1 LGHDT and CDR2 YNNKEL come from the germline V gene (reference sequence). CDR3 bases: TGTGCCAGCAGCGAGGGACAGGGTGGCGGCTACACCTTC. Its translation is CASSEGQGGGYTF.

The chain has TRBV19 and TRBJ2-7; D possibly corresponds to TRBD1 (6 bases). Germline CDR1 LNHDA, CDR2 SQIVND (reference sequence). The CDR3 contains 14 residues. Trimming took off 4 bases at V and 5 bases at J, with 15 bases between the two ends. The CDR3 loop reads CASSNTTRGNEQYF. DNA for the CDR3: TGTGCCAGTAGTAATACTACAAGGGGGAACGAGCAGTACTTC.

V and J are TRBV20-1 and TRBJ2-1; 15 bases align to TRBD2. V shed 5 bases, J shed 7 bases, and the junction held 12 bases outside the gene matches. This CDR3 is 17 amino acids long. Germline V gene sequence: CDR1 DFQATT, CDR2 SNEGSKA (reference sequence). CDR3 region: CSARTGLAGGPGNEQFF. The CDR3 DNA reads TGCAGTGCTCGCACAGGACTAGCGGGAGGGCCAGGGAATGAGCAGTTCTTC.

This clonotype has a single count. The V and J genes are TRBV3-1 and TRBJ1-1; 7 nucleotides agree with TRBD1. CDR3 length equals 14 residues. The V gene end was trimmed by 1 base and the J gene end by 5 bases; junction bases not matched to a gene: 4. Germline V gene lookup returns CDR1 LGHDT and CDR2 YNNKEL (reference sequence). The CDR3 DNA reads as TGTGCCAGCAGCCAAGGACAGGGTCTTACTGAAGCTTTCTTT. Translated, it gives CASSQGQGLTEAFF.

This rearrangement joins TRBV7-8 to TRBJ2-1, with D unclear. The ends were cut back, 1 base at V and 0 bases at J, with 7 bases in the middle. Per germline, CDR1 SGHVS and CDR2 FQNEAQ. This CDR3 is built from 15 residues. The CDR3 sequence: CASSLDTGSYNEQFF. The CDR3 DNA reads as TGTGCCAGCAGCTTAGATACTGGCTCCTACAATGAGCAGTTCTTC.

This clonotype was seen more than once but under ten times. This chain connects TRBV20-1 to TRBJ2-3; TRBD2 agrees at 9 bases. The CDR3 is made up of 14 amino acids. Germline V lookup: CDR1 DFQATT, CDR2 SNEGSKA (reference sequence). J gave up 6 bases and V 5 bases, and 9 bases lay outside the gene matches. The CDR3, as DNA: TGCAGTGCTTGGACTAGCGCGTCGCGGGATACGCAGTATTTT. It yields the protein CSAWTSASRDTQYF.

The J gene is TRBJ2-7, the V gene TRBV5-1, with 8 nucleotides matching TRBD2. Germline loops: CDR1 SGHRS, CDR2 YFSETQ. Trimming at V came to 4 bases and at J to 3 bases, leaving 18 bases not matched to a gene. The CDR3 is 18 residues long. CDR3 amino acids: CASSLERGGLADLYEQYF. CDR3 bases: TGCGCCAGCAGCCTGGAGCGGGGCGGACTAGCAGACCTCTACGAGCAGTACTTC.

The V call is TRBV10-3, the J call TRBJ1-4; 8 bases fit TRBD1. The CDR3 contains 16 residues. CDR1 is ENHRY, CDR2 SYGVKD, per germline. The junction had 12 bases not matched to a gene; V was cut back by 4 bases and J by 8 bases. The CDR3 DNA is TGTGCCATCAGTGCCCGACCGGGACAGGTGGGGGAAAAACTGTTTTTT. Translation gives CAISARPGQVGEKLFF.

This clonotype was picked up one time. The CDR3 is CASSPWDRVYNEQFF. CDR3 DNA: TGTGCCAGCAGCCCCTGGGACAGGGTCTACAATGAGCAGTTCTTC. This chain joins TRBV9 and TRBJ2-1; TRBD1 matches at 9 bases. V lost 4 bases, J lost 3 bases, and 5 bases stayed unmatched. The CDR3 runs 15 residues. Germline-derived CDR1 and CDR2 are SGDLS and YYNGEE. Full variable domain (rest looked up from reference TRBV9 and TRBJ2-1): DSGVTQTPKHLITATGQRVTLRCSPRSGDLSVYWYQQSLDQGLQFLIQYYNGEERAKGNILERFSAQQFPDLHSELNLSSLELGDSALYFCASSPWDRVYNEQFFGPGTRLTVL.

This clonotype showed up just a few times. The J gene is TRBJ2-4, the V gene TRBV28; D may be TRBD2 (6 bases). V was pared by 6 bases and J by 0 bases, with 15 bases between. In germline, CDR1 is MDHEN, CDR2 SYDVKM. The CDR3 covers 16 residues. CDR3 amino acids: CASRFRDSLAKNIQYF. The CDR3 DNA sequence: TGTGCCAGCAGATTCCGGGACTCTCTAGCCAAAAACATTCAGTACTTC.

The rearrangement uses TRBV2 and TRBJ2-2; 13 bases match TRBD2. This CDR3 comprises 16 residues. The V and J ends lost 1 base and 6 bases, in that order; junction bases with no gene match: 2. Germline CDR1 SNHLY, CDR2 FYNNEI. The CDR3 DNA sequence: TGTGCCAGCAGTGAAGGGACTAGCGGGGGAGCCGGGGAGCTGTTTTTT. Translation gives CASSEGTSGGAGELFF.

The chain uses TRBV7-2 and TRBJ1-6; 7 bases line up with TRBD1. CDR1 and CDR2 from the germline V gene are SGHTA and FQGNSA. The CDR3 has 15 amino acids. The ends lost 4 bases at V and 10 bases at J; junction bases unmatched: 10. The CDR3 DNA is TGTGCCAGCAGCTCTATTCAGGGGGGCAAATCACCCCTCCACTTT. This codes for CASSSIQGGKSPLHF.

The V call is TRBV5-1, the J call TRBJ2-5; D perhaps matches TRBD2 (5 bases). The ends were cut back, 0 bases at V and 5 bases at J, with 11 bases in the middle. The CDR3 extends over 14 amino acids. Germline lookup yields CDR1 SGHRS and CDR2 YFSETQ. The CDR3 loop reads CASSLGRPSETQYF. CDR3 nucleotides: TGCGCCAGCAGCTTGGGGAGGCCTTCGGAGACCCAGTACTTC.

V gene TRBV5-1 combines with J gene TRBJ2-5; D unresolved. V dropped 0 bases and J dropped 2 bases, with 14 bases sitting between them. Germline V gene data show CDR1 as SGHRS and CDR2 as YFSETQ. The CDR3 consists of 16 residues. The CDR3, as DNA: TGCGCCAGCAGCTTGGACCTCCAGACTCGTCAAGAGACCCAGTACTTC. Protein: CASSLDLQTRQETQYF. Variable domain in full (rest from reference TRBV5-1 and TRBJ2-5): KAGVTQTPRYLIKTRGQQVTLSCSPISGHRSVSWYQQTPGQGLQFLFEYFSETQRNKGNFPGRFSGRQFSNSRSEMNVSTLELGDSALYLCASSLDLQTRQETQYFGPGTRLLVL.

This clonotype was counted only a few times. V usage is TRBV7-2 and J usage is TRBJ2-5; D ambiguous. V shed 1 base and J shed 5 bases, with 11 bases lying between them. The CDR3 loop spans 14 amino acids. In germline, CDR1 is SGHTA, CDR2 FQGNSA. The CDR3 reads CASSLGRTSETQYF. CDR3 in DNA: TGTGCCAGCAGCTTAGGTCGCACTTCGGAGACCCAGTACTTC. Together with reference TRBV7-2 and TRBJ2-5, the CDR3 gives the full variable domain: GAGVSQSPSNKVTEKGKDVELRCDPISGHTALYWYRQSLGQGLEFLIYFQGNSAPDKSGLPSDRFSAERTGGSVSTLTIQRTQQEDSAVYLCASSLGRTSETQYFGPGTRLLVL.

The sample holds a few counts of this clonotype. The CDR3 DNA reads as TGCGCCAGCAGCCCGGACAGGGGAAACGAGCAGTACTTC. Protein sequence: CASSPDRGNEQYF. This chain uses TRBV5-1 with TRBJ2-5; 9 bases line up with TRBD1. TRBJ2-7 matches the DNA end more closely, so the J call is doubtful. CDR1 and CDR2 (germline): SGHRS, YFSETQ. The CDR3 covers 13 residues.

This clonotype came up many times. The V call is TRBV5-1, the J call TRBJ2-3, with a tentative D call TRBD2 (5 bases). V was pared by 2 bases and J by 6 bases, with 13 bases between. Germline V gene data show CDR1 as SGHRS and CDR2 as YFSETQ. The CDR3 is 14 amino acids. This chain's CDR3 is CASSFSTPGDTQYF. In DNA form, the CDR3 reads TGCGCCAGCAGCTTTAGCACTCCGGGGGATACGCAGTATTTT. The full variable domain, its missing parts supplied by reference TRBV5-1 and TRBJ2-3, is KAGVTQTPRYLIKTRGQQVTLSCSPISGHRSVSWYQQTPGQGLQFLFEYFSETQRNKGNFPGRFSGRQFSNSRSEMNVSTLELGDSALYLCASSFSTPGDTQYFGPGTRLTVL.

The table lists this clonotype with a few counts. The chain employs TRBV4-1 and TRBJ2-2; 7 bases agree with TRBD2. Looked up from germline, CDR1 is MGHRA and CDR2 is YSYEKL. The CDR3 spans 16 residues. The V segment lost 4 bases and the J segment 4 bases; nucleotides outside the gene matches: 9. In nucleotides, the CDR3 is TGCGCCAGCAGCCCCAACAGCGGGGTTTCCACCGGGGAGCTGTTTTTT. Encoded protein: CASSPNSGVSTGELFF.

This clonotype was seen only once. The junction differs from germline at one of its ends, possibly a read error. The chain joins TRBV20-1 to TRBJ2-5; no firm D call. Per the germline V gene, CDR1 is DFQATT and CDR2 is SNEGSKA (reference sequence). The CDR3 contains 12 residues. CDR3 region: CGARDYRETQYF. In nucleotides, the CDR3 is TGCGGTGCTAGGGATTATCGGGAGACCCAGTACTTC.

This clonotype was detected a few times. This chain links TRBV4-2 with TRBJ2-1; possible D gene TRBD2, 5 bases. V lost 1 base and J 10 bases, leaving 11 bases between the germline ends. The CDR3 loop spans 13 amino acids. Per the germline V gene, CDR1 is LGHNA and CDR2 is YNFKEQ. The CDR3 region is CASSQVGALEQFF. CDR3 DNA: TGTGCCAGCAGCCAAGTGGGAGCTTTGGAGCAGTTCTTC.

V gene TRBV7-2 combines with J gene TRBJ2-7; the D gene is possibly TRBD1 (5 bases). Germline lookup yields CDR1 SGHTA and CDR2 FQGNSA. V was pared by 9 bases and J by 1 base, with 13 bases between. The CDR3 is 13 residues long. CDR3 amino acids: CASGAQKSYEQYF. For the CDR3, the DNA is TGTGCCAGTGGGGCCCAGAAATCCTACGAGCAGTACTTC. Filled out from reference TRBV7-2 and TRBJ2-7, the complete variable domain reads GAGVSQSPSNKVTEKGKDVELRCDPISGHTALYWYRQSLGQGLEFLIYFQGNSAPDKSGLPSDRFSAERTGGSVSTLTIQRTQQEDSAVYLCASGAQKSYEQYFGPGTRLTVT.

This clonotype was seen only a few times. This chain connects TRBV20-1 to TRBJ2-5; D not resolved. The germline V gene has CDR1 DFQATT and CDR2 SNEGSKA (reference sequence). Trimming stripped 0 bases from V and 3 bases from J, with 8 bases between. The CDR3 is 13 residues long. The CDR3 nucleotides read TGCAGTGCTAGAGATATGGTTAAAGAGACCCAGTACTTC. Protein sequence: CSARDMVKETQYF.

Ten or more counts support this clonotype. The CDR3 nucleotides are TGCAGCGTTAGAGGGACAGGGGTTCGCTACACCTTC. Translation: CSVRGTGVRYTF. This rearrangement joins TRBV29-1 to TRBJ1-2, with 10 bases fitting TRBD1. Germline V gives CDR1 SQVTM, CDR2 ANQGSEA. The CDR3 spans 12 residues. V lost 5 bases to trimming and J lost 9 bases; unmatched junction nucleotides: 6.

This clonotype has only a few counts. The chain links TRBV2 to TRBJ1-3; D is unresolved. V shed 4 bases and J shed 4 bases, with 8 bases lying between them. Germline CDR1 and CDR2: SNHLY and FYNNEI. This CDR3 region has 13 residues. Here the CDR3 DNA reads TGTGCCAGCAGTGTCCTACAGGGAAACACCATATATTTT. It encodes CASSVLQGNTIYF.

This chain joins TRBV3-1 and TRBJ2-5; D gene uncertain. V lost 0 bases and J lost 0, with 8 bases in between. The CDR3 is 15 residues long. Germline V gene sequence: CDR1 LGHDT, CDR2 YNNKEL (reference sequence). The CDR3: CASSQENLYQETQYF. The CDR3 DNA reads TGTGCCAGCAGCCAAGAGAACCTGTACCAAGAGACCCAGTACTTC.